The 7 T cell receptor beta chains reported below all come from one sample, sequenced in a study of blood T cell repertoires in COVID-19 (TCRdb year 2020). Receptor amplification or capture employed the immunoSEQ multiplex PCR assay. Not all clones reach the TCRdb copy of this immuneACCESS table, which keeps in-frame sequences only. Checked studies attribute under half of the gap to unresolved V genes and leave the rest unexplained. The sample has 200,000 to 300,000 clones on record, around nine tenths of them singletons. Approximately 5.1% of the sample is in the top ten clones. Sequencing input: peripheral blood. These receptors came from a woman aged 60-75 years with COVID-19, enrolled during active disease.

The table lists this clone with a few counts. In DNA, the CDR3 is TGTGCTGGCTCAGCTAACTATGGCTACACCTTC. Its translation: CAGSANYGYTF. This sequence joins TRBV6-6 and TRBJ1-2; no clear D gene. The CDR3 loop spans 11 amino acids. From germline, CDR1 is MNHNY and CDR2 SVGAGI (reference sequence).

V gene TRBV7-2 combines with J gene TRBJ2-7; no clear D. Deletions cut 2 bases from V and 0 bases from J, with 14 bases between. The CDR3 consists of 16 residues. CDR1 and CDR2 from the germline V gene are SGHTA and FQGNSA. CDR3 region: CASSLYGGLSSYEQYF. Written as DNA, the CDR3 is TGTGCCAGCAGCTTATATGGCGGTTTGAGCTCCTACGAGCAGTACTTC. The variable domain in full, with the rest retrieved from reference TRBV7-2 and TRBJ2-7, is GAGVSQSPSNKVTEKGKDVELRCDPISGHTALYWYRQSLGQGLEFLIYFQGNSAPDKSGLPSDRFSAERTGGSVSTLTIQRTQQEDSAVYLCASSLYGGLSSYEQYFGPGTRLTVT.

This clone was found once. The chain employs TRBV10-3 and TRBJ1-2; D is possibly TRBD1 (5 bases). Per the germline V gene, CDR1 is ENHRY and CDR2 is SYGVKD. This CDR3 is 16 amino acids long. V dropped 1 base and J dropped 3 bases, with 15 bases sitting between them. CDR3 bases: TGTGCCATCAGTGAGTATCCCCCAGGGCAGGACTATGGCTACACCTTC. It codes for CAISEYPPGQDYGYTF.

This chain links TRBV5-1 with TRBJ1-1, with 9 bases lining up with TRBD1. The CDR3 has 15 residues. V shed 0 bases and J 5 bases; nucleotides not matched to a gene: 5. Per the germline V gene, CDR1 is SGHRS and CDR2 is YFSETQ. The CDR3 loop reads CASSLEGTGKTEAFF. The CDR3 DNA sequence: TGCGCCAGCAGCTTGGAAGGGACAGGGAAAACTGAAGCTTTCTTT. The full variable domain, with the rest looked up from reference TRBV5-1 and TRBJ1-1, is KAGVTQTPRYLIKTRGQQVTLSCSPISGHRSVSWYQQTPGQGLQFLFEYFSETQRNKGNFPGRFSGRQFSNSRSEMNVSTLELGDSALYLCASSLEGTGKTEAFFGQGTRLTVV.

The CDR3 sequence: CASSSTPGTGLVEAFF. The CDR3 DNA reads TGTGCCAGCAGCTCTACCCCCGGGACAGGCCTAGTTGAAGCTTTCTTT. This chain links TRBV28 with TRBJ1-1; TRBD1 aligns across 8 bases. Per the germline V gene, CDR1 is MDHEN and CDR2 is SYDVKM. V gave up 6 bases and J gave up 7 bases; unmatched junction bases: 16. This CDR3 comprises 16 residues.

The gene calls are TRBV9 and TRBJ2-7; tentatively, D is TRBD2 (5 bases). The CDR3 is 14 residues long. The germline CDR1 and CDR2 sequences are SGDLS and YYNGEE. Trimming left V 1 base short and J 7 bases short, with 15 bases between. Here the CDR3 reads CASSVRQGSGEQYF. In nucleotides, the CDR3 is TGTGCCAGCAGCGTACGACAAGGGAGTGGGGAGCAGTACTTC.

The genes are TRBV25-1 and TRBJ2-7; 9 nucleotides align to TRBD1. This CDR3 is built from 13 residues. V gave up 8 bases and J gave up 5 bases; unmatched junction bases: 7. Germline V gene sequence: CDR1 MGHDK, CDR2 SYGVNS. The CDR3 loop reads CASLDRGSHEQYF. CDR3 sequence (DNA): TGTGCCAGCCTCGACAGGGGGTCCCACGAGCAGTACTTC.